The 10 T cell receptor beta chains below come from one sample, sequenced in a study of blood T cells in healthy people across ages. Next came a second PCR, run for roughly 6 to 11 cycles, which used a sample-barcoded 5' primer along with a J-beta primer mix. Each CDR3 protein is one row after TCRdb ran MiXCR on the 5' RACE reads. The sample holds 1.5 million to 2 million distinct CDR3 sequences, roughly 43% seen once. The sequencing input was blood. These receptors were obtained from a human donor in good health.

The rearrangement joins TRBV6-2 or TRBV6-3 to TRBJ1-4, with D perhaps matching TRBD1 (5 bases). CDR3 length equals 12 residues. Germline values: CDR1 MNHEY, CDR2 SVGEGT. Between the trimmed V and J ends, which lost 6 bases and 8 bases, there was a span of 10 bases. CDR3 nucleotides: TGTGCCAGCAGGGGGGAAGAGGAAAAACTGTTTTTT. It is translated as CASRGEEEKLFF.

This clonotype turned up a few times. This chain connects TRBV5-6 to TRBJ2-1; 8 nucleotides line up with TRBD1. The CDR3 length is 13 residues. V shed 7 bases, J shed 7 bases, and the junction held 7 bases outside the gene matches. The germline V gene encodes CDR1 SGHDT and CDR2 YYEEEE. For the CDR3, the DNA is TGTGCCAGCGACAGGGGTTGGGGTAATGAGCAGTTCTTC. Its protein product is CASDRGWGNEQFF. Drawing the rest from reference TRBV5-6 and TRBJ2-1, the complete variable domain is DAGVTQSPTHLIKTRGQQVTLRCSPKSGHDTVSWYQQALGQGPQFIFQYYEEEERQRGNFPDRFSGHQFPNYSSELNVNALLLGDSALYLCASDRGWGNEQFFGPGTRLTVL.

The chain combines TRBV15 with TRBJ2-3, with 10 nucleotides matching TRBD1. V shed 10 bases and J 5 bases; nucleotides not matched to a gene: 9. This CDR3 comprises 14 residues. Germline CDR1 LNHNV, CDR2 YYDKDF (reference sequence). The CDR3 protein is CAIAGTGALDTQYF. The CDR3 bases are TGTGCCATTGCCGGGACAGGGGCACTAGATACGCAGTATTTT.

Only a few counts were recorded for this clonotype. This rearrangement joins TRBV21-1 to TRBJ1-3; the table's D call, TRBD1, was not checked against the DNA. TRBV21-1 is designated a pseudogene. This CDR3 is 21 amino acids long. The CDR3 DNA reads as TGTGCCAGCAGCAAAGAAGACAGAGGTTCTGATCGGGAGAGCTCTGGAAACACCATATATTTT. This gives the protein CASSKEDRGSDRESSGNTIYF.

This clonotype turned up a few times. V usage is TRBV6-5 and J usage is TRBJ1-2; possible D gene TRBD1, 5 bases. Germline-derived CDR1 and CDR2 are MNHEY and SVGAGI. The CDR3 length is 14 residues. V lost 6 bases to trimming and J lost 4 bases, with 15 bases between them. The CDR3 sequence: CASRQDGVGYGYTF. The CDR3 bases are TGTGCCAGCAGACAGGACGGGGTTGGCTATGGCTACACCTTC.

The chain combines TRBV7-9 with TRBJ2-3; TRBD2 matches 8 bases. V was pared by 5 bases and J by 2 bases, with 3 bases of the junction left unmatched. CDR1 is SEHNR, CDR2 FQNEAQ, per germline (reference sequence). The CDR3 sequence is 14 residues long. CDR3 bases: TGTGCCAGCAGCGGGCGGGGGGTCACAGATACGCAGTATTTT. Its protein is CASSGRGVTDTQYF.

V usage is TRBV6-5 and J usage is TRBJ2-5, with D tentatively TRBD2 (6 bases). Germline CDR1 is MNHEY and CDR2 is SVGAGI. Trimming removed 4 bases from V and 5 bases from J, with 14 bases in between. The CDR3 spans 14 residues. CDR3 coding DNA: TGTGCCAGCAGTTCTCTGGGGGAGGAGGAGACCCAGTACTTC. This sequence encodes CASSSLGEEETQYF.

The chain links TRBV25-1 to TRBJ2-5; no clear D. The CDR3 length is 14 residues. CDR1 and CDR2 from the germline V gene are MGHDK and SYGVNS. V was trimmed by 4 bases and J by 9 bases, leaving 18 bases between them. In nucleotides, the CDR3 is TGTGCCAGCAGTGGAGAAGGGTACCTCGGAGCCCAGTACTTC. This codes for CASSGEGYLGAQYF.

In its sample, this clonotype was seen a few times. The chain has TRBV7-2 and TRBJ1-6; no clear D gene. CDR3 length: 14 residues. Germline lookup yields CDR1 SGHTA and CDR2 FQGNSA. V was pared by 1 base and J by 9 bases, with 10 bases between. This CDR3 is CASSLEQNASPLHF. The CDR3 DNA reads as TGTGCCAGCAGCTTAGAACAGAATGCTTCACCCCTCCACTTT.

V and J are TRBV11-1 and TRBJ2-5, with TRBD2 matching 7 bases. The V and J ends lost 4 bases and 4 bases, in that order; junction bases with no gene match: 12. This CDR3 contains 16 residues. Germline-derived CDR1 and CDR2 are SGHAT and FQDESV (reference sequence). The CDR3 is CASSSPPAGVGETQYF. CDR3 DNA sequence: TGTGCCAGCAGCTCACCACCCGCGGGGGTTGGAGAGACCCAGTACTTC.